This is a list of T cell receptor beta chains from one sample in a study of blood T cell repertoires in COVID-19. Only in-frame clones appear in the TCRdb table, and some are missing; sequencing was by immunoSEQ multiplex PCR. The sample holds some 140,000 clones, about four fifths seen once. The source material was peripheral blood. Receptor source: a woman aged 60-75 years with acute or convalescent COVID-19. The CDR3 runs from the conserved cysteine through the conserved F or W. The order of the fields is J gene, V gene, clone size, D gene, CDR3 DNA, CDR3 protein. D genes are given only for firm matches. Where a row states a size, it is once, few, many or the class of an expanded clone; other rows omit it.

TRBJ1-1 | TRBV5-4 | . | TRBD1 | TGTGCCAGCAGCCCTGGACAGGGGAACACTGAAGCTTTCTTT | CASSPGQGNTEAFF
TRBJ2-2 | TRBV18 | once | TRBD2 | TGTGCCAGCTCACCACCGGGGGGGTCGTGGACCGGGGAGCTGTTTTTT | CASSPPGGSWTGELFF
TRBJ2-3 | TRBV5-1 | . | TRBD2 | TGCGCCAGCCAGAAATGGAGCGGGGGGGCCCTCACAGATACGCAGTATTTT | CASQKWSGGALTDTQYF
TRBJ2-1 | TRBV18 | . | TRBD2 | TGTGCCAGCTCACCACCGTGGGGCAAGGCTAGCGGGGGGATCTACAATGAGCAGTTCTTC | CASSPPWGKASGGIYNEQFF
TRBJ2-2 | TRBV10-1 | . | . | TGCGCCAGCAGTGGAACAGGCTCCCAACTAACAACCGGGGAGCTGTTTTTT | CASSGTGSQLTTGELFF
TRBJ1-2 | TRBV15 | . | . | TGTGCCACCACCGACCGGGGGGGTGGCTACACCTTC | CATTDRGGGYTF
TRBJ1-4 | TRBV5-1 | . | . | TGCGCCAGCAGCTTGGACAGACCACGTCGTGAAAAACTGTTTTTT | CASSLDRPRREKLFF
TRBJ1-4 | TRBV3-1/TRBV3-2 | . | . | TGTGCCAGCAGCCAACAGGGGATCAGCGAAAAACTGTTTTTT | CASSQQGISEKLFF
TRBJ1-6 | TRBV4-1 | . | . | TGCGCCAGCAGCCAAGATCCCCCAACAGGGCTTGGTTCACCCCTCCACTTT | CASSQDPPTGLGSPLHF
TRBJ1-2 | TRBV5-4 | few | TRBD1 | TGTGCCAGCAGCTCCGGGACAGGAGGAAACTATAACTATGGCTACACCTTC | CASSSGTGGNYNYGYTF
TRBJ2-1 | TRBV5-5 | few | TRBD2 | TGTGCCAGCAGCTTAGCTAGCGGGGGGCGGGGGAATGAGCAGTTCTTC | CASSLASGGRGNEQFF
TRBJ1-1 | TRBV5-1 | few | TRBD1 | TGCGCCAGCAGCCCCGAATTACAGGGGTTGAACACTGAAGCTTTCTTT | CASSPELQGLNTEAFF
TRBJ2-7 | TRBV27 | . | TRBD1 | TGTGCCAGCAGGTCGACAGGGTCCTACGAGCAGTACTTC | CASRSTGSYEQYF
TRBJ1-2 | TRBV4-2 | . | . | TGTGCCAGCAGCCCAGGGGACGGTAACTATGGCTACACCTTC | CASSPGDGNYGYTF
TRBJ2-7 | TRBV11-2 | once | . | TGTGCCAGCAGCTTACGACACAGCTCAAACTACGAGCAGTACTTC | CASSLRHSSNYEQYF
TRBJ1-2 | TRBV7-9 | . | TRBD1 | TGTGCCAGCAGCCTGACAGGGTTTTCTGGCTACACCTTC | CASSLTGFSGYTF
TRBJ2-3 | TRBV5-4 | . | TRBD2 | TGTGCCAGCAGCTCACTACTAGCGGGGGCATCCACAGATACGCAGTATTTT | CASSSLLAGASTDTQYF
TRBJ1-2 | TRBV6-2/TRBV6-3 | few | TRBD1 | TGTGCCAGCAGTGGACAGGGGAGGGCCTATGGCTACACCTTC | CASSGQGRAYGYTF
TRBJ2-3 | TRBV27 | . | . | TGTGCCAGCAGTTACCGGGGGAGATTCACGGATACGCAGTATTTT | CASSYRGRFTDTQYF
TRBJ1-5 | TRBV6-5 | . | . | TGTGCCAGCAGTTACTCGTATGCAGGCAATCAGCCCCAGCATTTT | CASSYSYAGNQPQHF
TRBJ2-5 | TRBV27 | . | . | TGTGCCAGCAGTTCACTAGCCCGGAGGGAGACCCAGTACTTC | CASSSLARRETQYF
TRBJ2-1 | TRBV5-1 | . | . | TGCGCCAGCAGCTTGGCTGTCGACAATGAGCAGTTCTTC | CASSLAVDNEQFF
TRBJ2-1 | TRBV5-4 | once | TRBD2 | TGTGCCAGCAGATTAGCGGGGGGGCGCAATGAGCAGTTCTTC | CASRLAGGRNEQFF
TRBJ2-3 | TRBV3-1/TRBV3-2 | . | TRBD1 | TGTGCCAGCAGCCCCCTCGGACAGGGGGTCCCCACAGATACGCAGTATTTT | CASSPLGQGVPTDTQYF
TRBJ1-1 | TRBV10-2 | . | TRBD1 | TGCGCCAGCGGTGGACAGGGAGGTCTAAACACTGAAGCTTTCTTT | CASGGQGGLNTEAFF
TRBJ1-2 | TRBV24-1 | . | . | TGTGCCACCAGTGATTTGGATAGGGGGGGCTACACCTTC | CATSDLDRGGYTF
TRBJ1-2 | TRBV9 | few | TRBD1 | TGTGCCAGCAGCTCCGGGACAGGGAACTATGGCTACACCTTC | CASSSGTGNYGYTF
TRBJ1-3 | TRBV11-2 | . | . | TGTGCCAGCAGCCAGTCCCCGGCAGGGCCTGGAAACACCATATATTTT | CASSQSPAGPGNTIYF
TRBJ2-7 | TRBV9 | . | . | TGTGCCAGCAGCGTAGAACCTAAGGGGGCCTACGAGCAGTACTTC | CASSVEPKGAYEQYF